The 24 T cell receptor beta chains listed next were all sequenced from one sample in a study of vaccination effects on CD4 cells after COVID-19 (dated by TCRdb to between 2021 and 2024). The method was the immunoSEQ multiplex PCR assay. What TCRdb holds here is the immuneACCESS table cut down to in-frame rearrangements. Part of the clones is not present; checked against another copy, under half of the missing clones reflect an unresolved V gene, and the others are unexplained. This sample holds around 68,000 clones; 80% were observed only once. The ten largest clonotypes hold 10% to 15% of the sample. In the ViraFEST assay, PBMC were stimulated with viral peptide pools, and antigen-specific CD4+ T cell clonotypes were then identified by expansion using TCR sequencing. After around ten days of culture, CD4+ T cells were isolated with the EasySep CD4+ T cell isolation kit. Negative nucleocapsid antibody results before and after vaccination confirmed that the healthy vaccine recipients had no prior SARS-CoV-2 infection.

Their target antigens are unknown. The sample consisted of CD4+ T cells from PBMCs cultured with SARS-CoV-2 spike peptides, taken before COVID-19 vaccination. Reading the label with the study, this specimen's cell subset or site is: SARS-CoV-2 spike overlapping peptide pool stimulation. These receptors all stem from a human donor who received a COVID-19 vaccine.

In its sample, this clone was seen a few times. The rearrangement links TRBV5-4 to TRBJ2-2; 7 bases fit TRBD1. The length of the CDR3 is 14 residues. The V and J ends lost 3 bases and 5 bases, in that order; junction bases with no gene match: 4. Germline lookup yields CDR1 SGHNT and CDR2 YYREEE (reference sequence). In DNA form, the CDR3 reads TGTGCCAGCAGCTGGGCAGGGGGAACCGGGGAGCTGTTTTTT. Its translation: CASSWAGGTGELFF.

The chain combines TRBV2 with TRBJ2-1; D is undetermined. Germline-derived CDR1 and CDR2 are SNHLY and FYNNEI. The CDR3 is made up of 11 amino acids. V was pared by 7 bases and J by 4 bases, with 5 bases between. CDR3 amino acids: CASNTYNEQFF. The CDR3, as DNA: TGTGCCAGCAACACTTACAATGAGCAGTTCTTC.

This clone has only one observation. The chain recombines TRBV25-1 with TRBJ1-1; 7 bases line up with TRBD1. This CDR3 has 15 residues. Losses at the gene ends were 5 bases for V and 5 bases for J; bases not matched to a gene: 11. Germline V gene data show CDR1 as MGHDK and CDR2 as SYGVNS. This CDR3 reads CASSKQGQTYTEAFF. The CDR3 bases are TGTGCCAGCAGTAAGCAGGGACAGACCTATACTGAAGCTTTCTTT. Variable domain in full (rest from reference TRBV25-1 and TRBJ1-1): EADIYQTPRYLVIGTGKKITLECSQTMGHDKMYWYQQDPGMELHLIHYSYGVNSTEKGDLSSESTVSRIRTEHFPLTLESARPSHTSQYLCASSKQGQTYTEAFFGQGTRLTVV.

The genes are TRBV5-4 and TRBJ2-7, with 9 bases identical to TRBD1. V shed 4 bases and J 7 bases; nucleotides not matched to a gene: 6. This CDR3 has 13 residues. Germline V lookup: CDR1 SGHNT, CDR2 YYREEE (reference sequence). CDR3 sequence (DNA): TGTGCCAGCAGCAAGGACAGGGGAGGGGAGCAGTACGTC. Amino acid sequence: CASSKDRGGEQYV.

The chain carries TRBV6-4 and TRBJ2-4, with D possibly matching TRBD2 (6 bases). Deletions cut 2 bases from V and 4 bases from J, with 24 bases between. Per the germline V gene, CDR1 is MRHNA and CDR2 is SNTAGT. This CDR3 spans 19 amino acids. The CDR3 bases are TGTGCCAGCAGTGACAAAAGGTACTCCCGGGAGATCGGAAAAAACATTCAGTACTTC. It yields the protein CASSDKRYSREIGKNIQYF.

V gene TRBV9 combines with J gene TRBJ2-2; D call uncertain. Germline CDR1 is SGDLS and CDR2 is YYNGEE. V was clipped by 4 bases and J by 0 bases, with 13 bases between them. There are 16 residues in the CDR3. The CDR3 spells CASSPADGTNTGELFF. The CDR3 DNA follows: TGTGCCAGCAGCCCTGCGGACGGCACGAACACCGGGGAGCTGTTTTTT.

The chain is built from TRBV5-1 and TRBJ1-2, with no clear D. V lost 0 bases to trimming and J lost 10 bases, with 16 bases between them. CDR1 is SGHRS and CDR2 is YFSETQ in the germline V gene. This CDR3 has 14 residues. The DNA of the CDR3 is TGCGCCAGCAGCTTGGATGAGATCCCCCGTCACTACACCTTC. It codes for CASSLDEIPRHYTF.

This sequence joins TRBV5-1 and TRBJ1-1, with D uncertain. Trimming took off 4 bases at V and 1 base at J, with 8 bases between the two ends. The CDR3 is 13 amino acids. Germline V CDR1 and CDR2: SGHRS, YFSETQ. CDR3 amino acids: CASSPKGNTEAFF. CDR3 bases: TGCGCCAGCAGCCCAAAGGGGAACACTGAAGCTTTCTTT.

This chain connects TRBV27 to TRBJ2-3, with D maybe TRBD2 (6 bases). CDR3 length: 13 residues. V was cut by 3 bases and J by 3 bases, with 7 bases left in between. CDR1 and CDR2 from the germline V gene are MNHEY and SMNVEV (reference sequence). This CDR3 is CASSFGGTDTQYF. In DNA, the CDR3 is TGTGCCAGCAGTTTTGGGGGGACAGATACGCAGTATTTT.

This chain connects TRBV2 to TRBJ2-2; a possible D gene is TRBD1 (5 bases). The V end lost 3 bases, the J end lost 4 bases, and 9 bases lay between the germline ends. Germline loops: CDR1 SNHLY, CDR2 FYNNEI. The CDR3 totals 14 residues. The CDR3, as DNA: TGTGCCAGCAGTGATGCCAGGGTCACCGGGGAGCTGTTTTTT. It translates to CASSDARVTGELFF.

CDR3: CASSLASGGSGNTIYF. CDR3 DNA: TGCGCCAGCAGCTTGGCGTCAGGGGGATCTGGAAACACCATATATTTT. V is TRBV5-1 and J is TRBJ1-3; the match to TRBD1 covers 7 bases. Germline V CDR1 and CDR2: SGHRS, YFSETQ. Germline trimming cut 0 bases from V and 1 base from J; bases unmatched to any gene: 4. The CDR3 consists of 16 residues.

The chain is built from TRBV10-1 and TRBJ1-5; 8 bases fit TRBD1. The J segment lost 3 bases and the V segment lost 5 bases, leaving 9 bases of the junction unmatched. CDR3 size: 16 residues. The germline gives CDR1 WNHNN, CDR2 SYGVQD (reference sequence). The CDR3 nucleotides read TGCGCCAGCAGTCCGAAGCCGGGACAGGACAATCAGCCCCAGCATTTT. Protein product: CASSPKPGQDNQPQHF.

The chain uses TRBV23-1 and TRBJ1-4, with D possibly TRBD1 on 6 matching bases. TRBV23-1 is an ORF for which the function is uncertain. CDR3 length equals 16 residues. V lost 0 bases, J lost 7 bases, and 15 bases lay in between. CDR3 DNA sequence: TGCGCCAGCAGTCAATCGGCGGGGGCCGCGGGTGAAAAACTGTTTTTT. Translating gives CASSQSAGAAGEKLFF.

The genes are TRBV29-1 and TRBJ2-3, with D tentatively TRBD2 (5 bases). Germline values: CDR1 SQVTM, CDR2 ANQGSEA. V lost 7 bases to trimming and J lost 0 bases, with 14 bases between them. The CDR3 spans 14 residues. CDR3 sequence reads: CSAPVRGSTDTQYF. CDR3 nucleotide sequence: TGCAGCGCCCCCGTCCGGGGTAGCACAGATACGCAGTATTTT.

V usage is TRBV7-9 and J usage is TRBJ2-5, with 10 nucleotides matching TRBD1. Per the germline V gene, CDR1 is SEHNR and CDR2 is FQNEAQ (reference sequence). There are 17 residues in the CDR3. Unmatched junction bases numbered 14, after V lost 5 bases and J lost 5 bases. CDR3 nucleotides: TGTGCCAGCAGCCTAGGCCCCGGGACAGGGGAAGTGGAGACCCAGTACTTC. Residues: CASSLGPGTGEVETQYF.

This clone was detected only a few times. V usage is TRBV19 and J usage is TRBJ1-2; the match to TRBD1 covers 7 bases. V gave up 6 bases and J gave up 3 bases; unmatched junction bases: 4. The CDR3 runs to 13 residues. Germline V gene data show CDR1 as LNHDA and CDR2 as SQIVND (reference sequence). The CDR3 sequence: CASRRDRYYGYTF. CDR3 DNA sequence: TGTGCCAGTAGGAGGGACAGATACTATGGCTACACCTTC.

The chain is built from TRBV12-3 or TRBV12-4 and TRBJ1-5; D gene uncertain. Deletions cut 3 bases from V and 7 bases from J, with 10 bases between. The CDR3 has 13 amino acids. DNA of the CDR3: TGTGCCAGCAGTTTTTACGTAGCCCAGCCCCAGCATTTT. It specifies CASSFYVAQPQHF.

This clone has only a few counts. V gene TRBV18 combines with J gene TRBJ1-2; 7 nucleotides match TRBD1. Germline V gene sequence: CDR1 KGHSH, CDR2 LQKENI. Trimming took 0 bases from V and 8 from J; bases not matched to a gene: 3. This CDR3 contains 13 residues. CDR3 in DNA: TGTGCCAGCTCACCACCCCAACAGGGGGGCTACACCTTC. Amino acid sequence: CASSPPQQGGYTF.

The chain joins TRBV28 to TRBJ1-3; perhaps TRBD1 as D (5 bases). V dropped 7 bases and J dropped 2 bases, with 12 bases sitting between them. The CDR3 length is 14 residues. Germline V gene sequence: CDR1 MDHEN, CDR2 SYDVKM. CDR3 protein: CASKRGAAGNTIYF. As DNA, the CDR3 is TGTGCCAGCAAGAGGGGAGCGGCTGGAAACACCATATATTTT.

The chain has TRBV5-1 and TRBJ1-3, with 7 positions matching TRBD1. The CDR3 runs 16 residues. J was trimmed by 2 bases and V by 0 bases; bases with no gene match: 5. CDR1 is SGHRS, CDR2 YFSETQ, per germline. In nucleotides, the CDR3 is TGCGCCAGCAGCTTGGCACAGGGGCCACCTGGAAACACCATATATTTT. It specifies CASSLAQGPPGNTIYF.

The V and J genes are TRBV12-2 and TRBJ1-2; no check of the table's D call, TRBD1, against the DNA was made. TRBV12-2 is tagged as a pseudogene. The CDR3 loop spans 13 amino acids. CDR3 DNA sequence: TGTGCAAGTTGGCCAGGGTTCTTCTATGGCTACACCTTC. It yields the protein CASWPGFFYGYTF.

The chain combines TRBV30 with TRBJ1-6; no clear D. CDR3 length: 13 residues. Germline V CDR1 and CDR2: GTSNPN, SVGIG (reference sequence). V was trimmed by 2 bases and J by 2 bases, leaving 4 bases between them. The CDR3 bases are TGTGCCTGGAGTAGACCCTATAATTCACCCCTCCACTTT. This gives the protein CAWSRPYNSPLHF.

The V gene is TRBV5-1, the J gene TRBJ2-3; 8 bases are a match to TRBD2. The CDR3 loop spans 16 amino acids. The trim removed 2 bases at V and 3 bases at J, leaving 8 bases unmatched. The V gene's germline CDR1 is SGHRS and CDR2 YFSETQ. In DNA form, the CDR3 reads TGCGCCAGCAGCTTCCTGGGCGGGGGGCCTACAGATACGCAGTATTTT. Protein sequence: CASSFLGGGPTDTQYF.

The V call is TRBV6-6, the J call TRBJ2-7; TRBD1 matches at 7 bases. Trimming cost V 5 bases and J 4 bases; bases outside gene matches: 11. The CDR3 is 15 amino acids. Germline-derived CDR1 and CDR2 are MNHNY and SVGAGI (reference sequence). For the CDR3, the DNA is TGTGCCAGCAGTCTTGCAGACAGGGTAATGTACGAGCAGTACGTC. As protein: CASSLADRVMYEQYV.